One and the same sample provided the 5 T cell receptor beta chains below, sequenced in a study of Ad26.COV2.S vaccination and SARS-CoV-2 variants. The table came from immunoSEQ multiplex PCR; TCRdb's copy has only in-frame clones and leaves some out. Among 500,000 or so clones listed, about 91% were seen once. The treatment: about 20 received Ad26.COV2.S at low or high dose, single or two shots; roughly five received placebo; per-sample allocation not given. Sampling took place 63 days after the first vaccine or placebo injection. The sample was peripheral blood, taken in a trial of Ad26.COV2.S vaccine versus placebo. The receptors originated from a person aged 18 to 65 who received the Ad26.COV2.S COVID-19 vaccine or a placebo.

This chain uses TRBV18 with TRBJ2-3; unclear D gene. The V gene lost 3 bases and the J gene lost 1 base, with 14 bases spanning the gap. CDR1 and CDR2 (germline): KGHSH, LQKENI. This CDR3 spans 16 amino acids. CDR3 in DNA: TGTGCCAGCTCACCCCCTGGTAGGGCAGGCACAGATACGCAGTATTTT. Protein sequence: CASSPPGRAGTDTQYF.

The CDR3 DNA sequence: TGTGCCAGCAGCTTACTCCGTGGGGGAGGGGAAAAACTGTTTTTT. Its protein product is CASSLLRGGGEKLFF. This sequence joins TRBV7-2 and TRBJ1-4; TRBD1 is a possible D gene (5 bases). Germline V gene lookup returns CDR1 SGHTA and CDR2 FQGNSA. Trimming pared 2 bases from V and 8 bases from J, leaving 15 bases between. The CDR3 has 15 residues.

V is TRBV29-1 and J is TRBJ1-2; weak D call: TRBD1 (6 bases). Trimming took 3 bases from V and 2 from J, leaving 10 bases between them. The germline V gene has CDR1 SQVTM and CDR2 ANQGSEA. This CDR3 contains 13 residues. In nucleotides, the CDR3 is TGCAGCGTTGACGGGCAGGGGAACTATGGCTACACCTTC. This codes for CSVDGQGNYGYTF.

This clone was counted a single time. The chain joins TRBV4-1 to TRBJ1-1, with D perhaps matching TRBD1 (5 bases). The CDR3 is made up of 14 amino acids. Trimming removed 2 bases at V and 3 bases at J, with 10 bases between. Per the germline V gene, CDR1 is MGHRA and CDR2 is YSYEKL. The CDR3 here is CASSQRGGDTEAFF. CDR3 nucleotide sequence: TGCGCCAGCAGCCAACGCGGGGGAGACACTGAAGCTTTCTTT.

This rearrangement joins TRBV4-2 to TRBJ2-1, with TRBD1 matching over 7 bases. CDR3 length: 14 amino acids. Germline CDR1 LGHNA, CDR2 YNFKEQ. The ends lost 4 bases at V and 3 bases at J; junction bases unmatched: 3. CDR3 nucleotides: TGTGCCAGCAGCCGCCAGGGGGTCTACAATGAGCAGTTCTTC. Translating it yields CASSRQGVYNEQFF.